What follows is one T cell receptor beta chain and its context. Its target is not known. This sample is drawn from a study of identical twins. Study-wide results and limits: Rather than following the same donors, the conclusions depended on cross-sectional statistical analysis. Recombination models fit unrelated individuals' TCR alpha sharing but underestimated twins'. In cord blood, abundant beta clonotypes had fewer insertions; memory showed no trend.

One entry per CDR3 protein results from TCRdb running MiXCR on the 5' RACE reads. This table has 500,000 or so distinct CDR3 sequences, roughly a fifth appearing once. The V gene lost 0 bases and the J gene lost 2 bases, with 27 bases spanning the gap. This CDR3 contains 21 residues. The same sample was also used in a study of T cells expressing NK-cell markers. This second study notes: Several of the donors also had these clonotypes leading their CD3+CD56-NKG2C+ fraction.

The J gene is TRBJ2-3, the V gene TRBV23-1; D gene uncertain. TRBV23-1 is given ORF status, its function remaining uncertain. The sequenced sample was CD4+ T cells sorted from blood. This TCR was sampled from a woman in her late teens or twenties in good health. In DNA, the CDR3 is TGCGCCAGCAGTCAATCAGGAGATTCAGGCGGAACACTCACCACCACAGATACGCAGTATTTT. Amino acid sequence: CASSQSGDSGGTLTTTDTQYF.